This TCR beta chain was sequenced in a study of T cells after yellow fever vaccination. About the study: SMART-Seq v4 Ultra Low Input prepared libraries from low-cell fractions.

TCRdb re-derived calls from the 5' RACE reads in MiXCR, one entry per CDR3 protein. Of roughly 500,000 distinct CDR3 sequences listed, roughly a fifth are singletons. The study, taken as a whole, reports: A large majority of primary-vaccination clones showed up again after the booster (around 96% CD4, 85% to 90% CD8). Weaker overall, the secondary response nonetheless peaked faster (day 5 versus 15). Clonotype sharing between CD4 and CD8 compartments was small.

The junction had 9 bases not matched to a gene; V was cut back by 8 bases and J by 5 bases. The length of the CDR3 is 15 residues. Germline V gene data show CDR1 as SGHRS and CDR2 as YFSETQ. With regard to this clonotype: Its matching antigen is unknown.

The V call is TRBV5-1, the J call TRBJ2-5; 13 bases are a match to TRBD2. This specimen consisted of PBMCs, obtained 15 days after the yellow fever booster vaccination. The source of this sequence is a man in his thirties or forties who received the YFV17D yellow fever vaccine. The CDR3 nucleotides read TGCGCCAGTAGAACTAGCGGGAGGGCCGAGGAGACCCAGTACTTC. It is translated as CASRTSGRAEETQYF.